This T cell receptor beta chain was sequenced in a study of blood T cells in healthy people across ages. The use of a sample-barcoded 5' primer and a J-beta primer mix characterized a second PCR of roughly 7 to 11 cycles. One entry per CDR3 protein, called by TCRdb with MiXCR from the 5' RACE reads. There are approximately 1.5 million distinct CDR3 sequences in the sample; 40% to 45% occur only once, and about 4.1% lies in the top ten. The V end was cut by 0 bases, the J end by 2 bases, with 12 bases between. The germline V gene encodes CDR1 SGHVS and CDR2 FQNEAQ. CDR3 length: 16 residues. The sequencing sample was made of blood. The TCR was taken from a young woman in good health. V is TRBV7-8 and J is TRBJ2-3; D may be TRBD2 (6 bases). The CDR3 reads CASSLAVAALTDTQYF. CDR3 bases: TGTGCCAGCAGCTTAGCAGTAGCGGCGCTCACAGATACGCAGTATTTT.